This TCR beta chain came from a study of human T cells and chemical hapten exposure. Study findings and constraints: It was expanded TCRs that formed significantly more large CDR3 similarity clusters than controls did.

As for time point: patch test 1, 2 weeks after DPC sensitization. This sample's treatment: therapeutic diphenylcyclopropenone sensitization with weekly scalp DPC. The CDR3 contains 14 residues. V lost 6 bases and J lost 3, with 12 bases in between. Original processing notes: A per-sample median of around 100,000 TCRs was observed, with counts ranging from about 23,224 to 700,000. TCRdb ran MiXCR on the RACE reads and lists one entry per CDR3 protein. TCRdb, not the authors, supplied the V and J calls. The table has some 180,000 distinct CDR3 sequences, 20% to 25% seen once. Notes on this clonotype: Its cognate antigen is unknown.

The TCR originated in a woman aged 50 to 60 with alopecia areata. Some clones in this sample may be carry-over from other donors' samples. J is TRBJ2-1 and V is TRBV12-3 or TRBV12-4; perhaps TRBD1 as D (6 bases). Sequenced here: whole blood, sampled in connection with sensitization to the hapten diphenylcyclopropenone (DPC). CDR3 sequence: CASSLRDNYNEQFF. CDR3 nucleotides: TGTGCCAGCAGCCTCCGGGACAACTACAATGAGCAGTTCTTC.